The clone carrying this TCR beta chain appeared a single time. Other DNA sequences from this sample encode an identical CDR3 as well. Assay used: immunoSEQ multiplex PCR; TCRdb lists only in-frame clones, some missing. The sample carries about 680,000 clones, around 92% recorded once. The sample belongs to a study of shared clonotypes between healthy human individuals. Germline CDR1 and CDR2: MNHEY and SVGAGI. CDR3 size: 14 residues. With 0 bases removed from V and 1 base from J, the gap between germline ends came to 7 bases. CD8 cells regarded as naive lacked CD45RO, were positively chosen for CCR7, and omitted terminally differentiated effector memory CD45RA+ cells.

This clonotype was sampled from a man aged 30 to 39 in good health. The chain combines TRBV6-5 with TRBJ2-7; D might be TRBD1 (5 bases). The sequencing sample was made of naive CD8+ T cells sorted from blood. The CDR3 coding sequence is TGTGCCAGCAGTTACTCACCAGGGTCCTACGAGCAGTACTTC. This sequence encodes CASSYSPGSYEQYF.